This T cell receptor (beta chain) was documented in a study of blood T cell repertoires in COVID-19. Study information: Samples came from the United States, Italy and Spain, spanning acute and convalescent COVID-19. Sources were T cells, B-cell-depleted T cells, or PBMCs; the material itself was cDNA or gDNA.

There are 14 residues in the CDR3. CDR1 is MNHEY and CDR2 is SVGAGI in the germline V gene. With 5 bases clipped from V and 2 bases from J, the junction kept 1 base outside the gene matches. As processed by the authors: How many nucleated cells were present was estimated from reference gene primer amplification. The table came from immunoSEQ multiplex PCR; TCRdb's copy has only in-frame clones and leaves some out. V and J calls and clone size follow that table, whereas D and trimming were derived from the DNA. The data contain approximately 97,000 clones, over 75% of them singletons. The rearrangement joins TRBV6-5 to TRBJ2-3, with 10 bases identical to TRBD2. The sequenced sample consisted of peripheral blood. The receptor comes from a human donor in a cohort sampled during active COVID-19. The CDR3 spells CASSLAGVTDTQYF. CDR3 sequence (DNA): TGTGCCAGCAGTCTAGCGGGAGTCACAGATACGCAGTATTTT.